This TCR beta chain was profiled in a study of T cell repertoires in cytomegalovirus infection. Across the study: Recently identified HLA-C-restricted and well-studied HLA-B-restricted CMV epitopes were used. Matching HLA type and CMV infection were both indicated by public TCR beta signatures.

TCRdb ran MiXCR on the reads and lists one entry per CDR3 protein. The sample includes about 770,000 distinct CDR3 sequences, approximately 32% seen only once; the top ten take 13%. The CDR3 is 14 amino acids. V was pared by 3 bases and J by 2 bases, with 10 bases between. Germline V lookup: CDR1 SGHVS, CDR2 FNYEAQ. This clonotype was found many times. Its antigen remains unidentified. General study findings and limits: Cumulative public TCR beta family frequency identified carriers of CMV plus the relevant HLA. The ex vivo response showed dominance by HLA-C-restricted CMV-specific TCR beta clonotypes.

Sequencing was performed on cultured CD8+ T cells from PBMCs, taken from culture after CMV antigen stimulation. This sequence originates from a human donor in good health (CMV status not recorded). Some clones in this sample may be carry-over from other donors' samples. The chain uses TRBV7-6 and TRBJ1-2; D call uncertain. CDR3 loop: CASSLTPENYGYTF. The CDR3 DNA is TGTGCCAGCAGCTTGACCCCAGAAAACTATGGCTACACCTTC. Using reference TRBV7-6 and TRBJ1-2 for the parts outside the CDR3, the full variable domain is GAGVSQSPRYKVTKRGQDVALRCDPISGHVSLYWYRQALGQGPEFLTYFNYEAQQDKSGLPNDRFSAERPEGSISTLTIQRTEQRDSAMYRCASSLTPENYGYTFGSGTRLTVV.